Described below is a single TCR beta chain sequence and its context. The antigen is unknown. The record originates from a study of T cells in tumors after PD-1 blockade. Method: immunoSEQ multiplex PCR; TCRdb's copy keeps in-frame clones and lacks some. The sample lists about 13,000 clones; around 57% were seen once. Study observations and caveats: Expanded exhausted CD8+ clones after therapy were mostly novel clonotypes.

The CDR3 sequence is 14 residues long. CDR1 and CDR2 (germline): SGHTS, YDEGEE. Trimming cost V 1 base and J 7 bases, with 11 bases left between them. J is TRBJ1-4 and V is TRBV5-8, with a tentative D call TRBD1 (6 bases). The material was tumor tissue, obtained before anti-PD-1 treatment. The clonotype comes from a human donor with cutaneous squamous cell carcinoma. The CDR3 protein is CASSLNREGEKLFF. CDR3 DNA: TGTGCCAGCAGCTTGAACAGGGAAGGTGAAAAACTGTTTTTT. Full variable domain (rest looked up from reference TRBV5-8 and TRBJ1-4): EAGVTQSPTHLIKTRGQQATLRCSPISGHTSVYWYQQALGLGLQFLLWYDEGEERNRGNFPPRFSGRQFPNYSSELNVNALELEDSALYLCASSLNREGEKLFFGSGTQLSVL.